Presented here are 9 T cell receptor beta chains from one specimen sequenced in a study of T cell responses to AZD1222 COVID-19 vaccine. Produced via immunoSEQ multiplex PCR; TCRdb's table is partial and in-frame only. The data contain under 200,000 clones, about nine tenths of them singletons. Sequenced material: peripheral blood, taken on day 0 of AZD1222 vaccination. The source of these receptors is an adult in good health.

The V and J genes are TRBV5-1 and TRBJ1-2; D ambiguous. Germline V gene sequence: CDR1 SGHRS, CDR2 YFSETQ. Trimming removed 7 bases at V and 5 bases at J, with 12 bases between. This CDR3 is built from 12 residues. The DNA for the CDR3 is TGCGCCAGCGCCTGGGATGGATATGGCTACACCTTC. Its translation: CASAWDGYGYTF. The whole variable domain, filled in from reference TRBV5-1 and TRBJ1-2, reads KAGVTQTPRYLIKTRGQQVTLSCSPISGHRSVSWYQQTPGQGLQFLFEYFSETQRNKGNFPGRFSGRQFSNSRSEMNVSTLELGDSALYLCASAWDGYGYTFGSGTRLTVV.

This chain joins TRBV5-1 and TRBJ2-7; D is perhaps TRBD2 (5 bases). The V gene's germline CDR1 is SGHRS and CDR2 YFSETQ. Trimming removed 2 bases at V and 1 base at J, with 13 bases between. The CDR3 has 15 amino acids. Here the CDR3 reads CASSFAGLTSYEQYF. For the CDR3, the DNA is TGCGCCAGCAGCTTCGCAGGACTCACTTCCTACGAGCAGTACTTC.

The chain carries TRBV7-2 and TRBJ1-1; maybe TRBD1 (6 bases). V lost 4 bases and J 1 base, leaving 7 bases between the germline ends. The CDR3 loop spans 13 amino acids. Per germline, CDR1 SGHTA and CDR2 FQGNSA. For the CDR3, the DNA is TGTGCCAGCAGCTCAGGGGCGAACACTGAAGCTTTCTTT. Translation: CASSSGANTEAFF.

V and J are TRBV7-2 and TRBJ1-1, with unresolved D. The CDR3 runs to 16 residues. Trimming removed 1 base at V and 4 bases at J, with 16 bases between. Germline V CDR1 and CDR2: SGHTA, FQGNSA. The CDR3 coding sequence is TGTGCCAGCAGCTTAGTGTTGGGAATGGGTATCACTGAAGCTTTCTTT. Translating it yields CASSLVLGMGITEAFF. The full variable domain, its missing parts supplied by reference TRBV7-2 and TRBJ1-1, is GAGVSQSPSNKVTEKGKDVELRCDPISGHTALYWYRQSLGQGLEFLIYFQGNSAPDKSGLPSDRFSAERTGGSVSTLTIQRTQQEDSAVYLCASSLVLGMGITEAFFGQGTRLTVV.

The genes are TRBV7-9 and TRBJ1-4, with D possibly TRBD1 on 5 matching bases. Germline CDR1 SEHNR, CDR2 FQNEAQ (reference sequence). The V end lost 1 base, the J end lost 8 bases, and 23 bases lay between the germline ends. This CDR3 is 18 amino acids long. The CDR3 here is CASSLGSSGGSGSEKLFF. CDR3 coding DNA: TGTGCCAGCAGCTTAGGATCCTCCGGGGGAAGTGGCTCCGAAAAACTGTTTTTT.

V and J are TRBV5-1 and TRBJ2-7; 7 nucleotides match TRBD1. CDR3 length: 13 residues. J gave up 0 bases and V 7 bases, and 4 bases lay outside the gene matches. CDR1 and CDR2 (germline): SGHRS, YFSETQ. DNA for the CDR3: TGCGCCAGCTCCACAGGGGCCTCCTACGAGCAGTACTTC. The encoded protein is CASSTGASYEQYF.

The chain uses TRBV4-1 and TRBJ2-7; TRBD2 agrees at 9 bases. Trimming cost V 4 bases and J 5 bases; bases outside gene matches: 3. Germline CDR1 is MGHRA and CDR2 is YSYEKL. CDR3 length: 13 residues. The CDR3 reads CASSLAGDNEQYF. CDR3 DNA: TGCGCCAGCAGCCTAGCGGGAGACAACGAGCAGTACTTC.

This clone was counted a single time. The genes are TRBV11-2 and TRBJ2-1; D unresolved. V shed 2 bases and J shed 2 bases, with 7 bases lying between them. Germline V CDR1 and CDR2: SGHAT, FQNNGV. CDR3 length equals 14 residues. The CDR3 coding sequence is TGTGCCAGCAGCTTAACCCCACCCTACAATGAGCAGTTCTTC. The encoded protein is CASSLTPPYNEQFF.

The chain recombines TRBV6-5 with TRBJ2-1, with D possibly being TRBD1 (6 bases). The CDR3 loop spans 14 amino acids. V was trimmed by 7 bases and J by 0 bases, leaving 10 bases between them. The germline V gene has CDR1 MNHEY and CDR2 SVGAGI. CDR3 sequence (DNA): TGTGCCAGCACTACAGGGAGCTCCTACAATGAGCAGTTCTTC. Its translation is CASTTGSSYNEQFF.